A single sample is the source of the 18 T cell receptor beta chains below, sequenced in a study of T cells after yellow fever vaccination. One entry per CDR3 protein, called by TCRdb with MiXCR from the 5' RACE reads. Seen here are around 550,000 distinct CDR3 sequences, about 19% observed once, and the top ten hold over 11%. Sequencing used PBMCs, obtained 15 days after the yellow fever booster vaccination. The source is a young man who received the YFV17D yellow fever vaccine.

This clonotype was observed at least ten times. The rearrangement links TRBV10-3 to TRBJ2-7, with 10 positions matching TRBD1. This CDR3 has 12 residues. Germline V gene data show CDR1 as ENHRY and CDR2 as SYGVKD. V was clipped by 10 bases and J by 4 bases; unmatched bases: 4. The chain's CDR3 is CATRTGGYEQYF. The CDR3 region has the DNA TGTGCCACCAGGACAGGGGGGTACGAGCAGTACTTC.

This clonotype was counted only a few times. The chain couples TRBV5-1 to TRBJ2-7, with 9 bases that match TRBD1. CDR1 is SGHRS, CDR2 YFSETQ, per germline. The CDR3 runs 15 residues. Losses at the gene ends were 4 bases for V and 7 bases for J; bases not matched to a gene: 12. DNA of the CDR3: TGCGCCAGCAGCACCAATGGACAGGGGTTGAGGGAGCAGTACTTC. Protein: CASSTNGQGLREQYF. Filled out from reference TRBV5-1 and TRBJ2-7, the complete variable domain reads KAGVTQTPRYLIKTRGQQVTLSCSPISGHRSVSWYQQTPGQGLQFLFEYFSETQRNKGNFPGRFSGRQFSNSRSEMNVSTLELGDSALYLCASSTNGQGLREQYFGPGTRLTVT.

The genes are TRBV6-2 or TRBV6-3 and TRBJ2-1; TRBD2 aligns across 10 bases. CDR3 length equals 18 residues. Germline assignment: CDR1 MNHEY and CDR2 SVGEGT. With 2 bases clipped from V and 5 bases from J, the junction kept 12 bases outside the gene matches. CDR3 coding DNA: TGTGCCAGCAGTTACGGTCTAGCGGGAGTGGGTACGGACAATGAGCAGTTCTTC. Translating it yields CASSYGLAGVGTDNEQFF.

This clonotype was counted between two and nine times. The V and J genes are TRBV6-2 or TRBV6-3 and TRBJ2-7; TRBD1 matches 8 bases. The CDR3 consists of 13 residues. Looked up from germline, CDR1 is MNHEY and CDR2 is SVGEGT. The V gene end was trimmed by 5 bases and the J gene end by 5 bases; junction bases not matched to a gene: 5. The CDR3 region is CASSPDRANEQYF. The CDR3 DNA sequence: TGTGCCAGCAGTCCGGACAGGGCCAACGAGCAGTACTTC.

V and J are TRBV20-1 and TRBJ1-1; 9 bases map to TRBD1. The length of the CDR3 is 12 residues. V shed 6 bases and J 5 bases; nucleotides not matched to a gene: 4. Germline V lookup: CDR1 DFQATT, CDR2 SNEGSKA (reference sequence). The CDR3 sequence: CSAGQGGTEAFF. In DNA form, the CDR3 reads TGCAGTGCGGGACAGGGAGGAACTGAAGCTTTCTTT.

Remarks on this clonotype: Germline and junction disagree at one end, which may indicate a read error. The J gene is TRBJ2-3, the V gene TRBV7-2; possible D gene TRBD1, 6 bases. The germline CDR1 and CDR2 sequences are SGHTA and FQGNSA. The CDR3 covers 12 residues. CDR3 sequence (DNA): TGTGCCAGCAGCTTAGGGACAGTTACGCAGTATTTT. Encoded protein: CASSLGTVTQYF.

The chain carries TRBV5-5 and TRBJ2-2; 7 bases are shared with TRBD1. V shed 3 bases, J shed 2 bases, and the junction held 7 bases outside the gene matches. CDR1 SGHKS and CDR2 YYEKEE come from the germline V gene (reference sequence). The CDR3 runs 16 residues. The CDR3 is CASSWGQTINTGELFF. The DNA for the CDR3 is TGTGCCAGCAGCTGGGGACAGACGATCAACACCGGGGAGCTGTTTTTT.

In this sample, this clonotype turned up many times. The DNA of the CDR3 is TGCGCCAGCAGCTTACAAGACACAGATACGCAGTATTTT. Translated: CASSLQDTDTQYF. The chain combines TRBV5-1 with TRBJ2-3, with D unresolved. This CDR3 is 13 amino acids long. Germline V gene lookup returns CDR1 SGHRS and CDR2 YFSETQ. V lost 2 bases and J 2 bases, leaving 6 bases between the germline ends.

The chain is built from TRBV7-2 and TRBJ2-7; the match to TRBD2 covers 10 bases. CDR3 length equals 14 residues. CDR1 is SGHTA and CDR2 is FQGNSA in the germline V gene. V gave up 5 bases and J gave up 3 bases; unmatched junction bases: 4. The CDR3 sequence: CASSGGTSVYEQYF. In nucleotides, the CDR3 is TGTGCCAGCAGCGGAGGGACTAGCGTCTACGAGCAGTACTTC. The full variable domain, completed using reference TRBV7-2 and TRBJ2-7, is GAGVSQSPSNKVTEKGKDVELRCDPISGHTALYWYRQSLGQGLEFLIYFQGNSAPDKSGLPSDRFSAERTGGSVSTLTIQRTQQEDSAVYLCASSGGTSVYEQYFGPGTRLTVT.

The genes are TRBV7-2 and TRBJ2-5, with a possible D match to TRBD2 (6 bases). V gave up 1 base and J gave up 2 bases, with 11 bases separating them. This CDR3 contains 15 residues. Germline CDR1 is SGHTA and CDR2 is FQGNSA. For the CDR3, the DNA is TGTGCCAGCAGCTTAGAGGCGGGGCGTCAAGAGACCCAGTACTTC. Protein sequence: CASSLEAGRQETQYF.

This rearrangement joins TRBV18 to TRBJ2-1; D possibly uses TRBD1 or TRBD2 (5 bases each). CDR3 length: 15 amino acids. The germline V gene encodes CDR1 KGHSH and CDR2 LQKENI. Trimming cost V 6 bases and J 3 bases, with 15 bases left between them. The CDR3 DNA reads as TGTGCCAGCTCCCTTGGGACGATTAACTACAATGAGCAGTTCTTC. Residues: CASSLGTINYNEQFF.

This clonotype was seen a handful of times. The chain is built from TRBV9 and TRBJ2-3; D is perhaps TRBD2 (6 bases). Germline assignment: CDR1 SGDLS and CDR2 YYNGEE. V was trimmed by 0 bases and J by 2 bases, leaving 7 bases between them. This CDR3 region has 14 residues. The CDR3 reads CASSVAGLTDTQYF. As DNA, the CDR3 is TGTGCCAGCAGCGTAGCGGGACTCACAGATACGCAGTATTTT.

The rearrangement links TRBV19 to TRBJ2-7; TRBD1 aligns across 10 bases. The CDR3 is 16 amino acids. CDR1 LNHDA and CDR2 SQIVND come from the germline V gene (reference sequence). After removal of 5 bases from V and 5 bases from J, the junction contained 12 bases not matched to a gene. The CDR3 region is CASSDSGTGVRHEQYF. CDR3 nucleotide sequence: TGTGCCAGTAGTGATTCCGGGACAGGGGTACGCCACGAGCAGTACTTC.

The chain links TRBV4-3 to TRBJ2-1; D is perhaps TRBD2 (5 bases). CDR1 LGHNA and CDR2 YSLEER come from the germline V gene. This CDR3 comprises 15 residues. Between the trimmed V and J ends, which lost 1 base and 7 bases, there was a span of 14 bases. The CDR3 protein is CASSQAAGVQNEQFF. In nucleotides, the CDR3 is TGCGCCAGCAGCCAAGCTGCGGGCGTCCAGAATGAGCAGTTCTTC.

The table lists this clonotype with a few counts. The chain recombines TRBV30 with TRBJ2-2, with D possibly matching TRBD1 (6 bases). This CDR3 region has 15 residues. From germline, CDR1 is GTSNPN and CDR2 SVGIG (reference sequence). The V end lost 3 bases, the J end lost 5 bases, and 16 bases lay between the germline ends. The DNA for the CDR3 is TGTGCCTGGAGACCCGAGGGGGTGGTTACCGGGGAGCTGTTTTTT. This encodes CAWRPEGVVTGELFF.

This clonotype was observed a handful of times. The CDR3 DNA follows: TGTGCCAGCAGTTACCGGGGACAGAGTGAAGCTTTCTTT. Translated, it gives CASSYRGQSEAFF. This chain connects TRBV6-5 to TRBJ1-1, with TRBD1 matching 7 bases. Looked up from germline, CDR1 is MNHEY and CDR2 is SVGAGI. The CDR3 is made up of 13 amino acids. The V segment lost 2 bases and the J segment 7 bases; nucleotides outside the gene matches: 4.

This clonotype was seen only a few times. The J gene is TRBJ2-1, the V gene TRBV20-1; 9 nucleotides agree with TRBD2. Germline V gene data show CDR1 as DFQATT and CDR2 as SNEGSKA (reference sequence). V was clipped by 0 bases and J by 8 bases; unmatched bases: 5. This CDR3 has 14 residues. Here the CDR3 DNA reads TGCAGTGCTAGAGATCCTCTAGCGGGGTATGAGCAGTTCTTC. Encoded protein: CSARDPLAGYEQFF.

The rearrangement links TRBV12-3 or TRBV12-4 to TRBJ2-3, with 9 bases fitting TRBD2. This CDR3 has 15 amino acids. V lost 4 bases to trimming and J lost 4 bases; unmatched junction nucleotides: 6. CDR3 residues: CASSSQAGGPDTQYF. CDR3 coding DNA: TGTGCCAGCAGTTCCCAGGCGGGAGGGCCAGATACGCAGTATTTT.